This TCR beta chain emerged from a study of early T cells in non-severe SARS-CoV-2 infection. Notes on the study in general: Anti-spike CD8 responses were favored in VDJdb matching, and private and CD4 specificities were missed.

Germline V lookup: CDR1 SGHVS, CDR2 FQNEAQ. The length of the CDR3 is 16 residues. Trimming took off 5 bases at V and 11 bases at J, with 27 bases between the two ends. In the library, individual cDNA molecules carried attached unique molecular identifiers. Each CDR3 protein gets one entry after TCRdb re-called the 5' RACE reads with MiXCR. The sample has about 53,000 distinct CDR3 sequences, roughly 12% seen once. As concerns this clonotype: Its specificity is unknown.

The specimen was whole blood, collected at baseline. The chain recombines TRBV7-8 with TRBJ1-1, with D unclear. The TCR originated in an adult who was a healthcare worker with PCR-confirmed SARS-CoV-2 infection or an uninfected control (not recorded which). The CDR3 region has the DNA TGTGCCAGCAGCATCCCAGCCCGGCAAGGCAGTGGCCCGGCTTTCTTT. It translates to CASSIPARQGSGPAFF.